This T cell receptor beta chain is from a study of T cell responses to AZD1222 COVID-19 vaccine (dated by TCRdb to about 2021). About the investigation overall: AZD1222 recipients with second doses at about 4 weeks or about 12 weeks were pooled, because spike-specific TCR depth and breadth did not differ between schedules. A total of 230 to 250 trial participants underwent TCR sequencing, of whom about 200 received two doses of AZD1222 and about 25 received two doses of the MenACWY control vaccine. Trial participants were enrolled by age into subgroups of 18-55, 56-69 and 70-plus years, and around 150, 29 and 61 TCR-sequenced participants, respectively, were included in these subgroups. Study-wide findings and limitations: The whole spike protein was spanned by vaccine-associated CD4 TCRs, and dominant responses were seen in regions 160-218 and 743-854. Conclusions about previously exposed vaccinees were limited because only a handful of AZD1222 recipients were SARS-CoV-2 seropositive at baseline. Epitopes outside the regions mutated in the B.1.351 and B.1.1.7 variants were reportedly recognized by nearly half of the unique spike-specific TCRs. The 56-69-year group was small, and its depth increase did not reach significance, likely because of low power. Participants were mostly white British, with more females than males. The authors suggested clonal diversity may have been underestimated. After two AZD1222 doses, spike-specific TCR breadth and depth were significantly higher than at day 0 and than in MenACWY recipients. Because no day 14 peak-response samples were available, the repertoires could be characterized only after the peak T cell response.

The intended sense of this specimen's time point label: baseline before first vaccination. Samples from vaccinated people were obtained from the UK trials COV001 and COV002, which included a single-blind randomized controlled phase 2/3 trial of AZD1222 (ChAdOx1 nCoV-19) in healthy adults. For TCRbeta chain sequencing, PBMC samples from trial participants were taken at day 0 and at day 28 after the second dose. Sequences SGHRS (CDR1) and YFSETQ (CDR2) are obtained from the germline V gene. The CDR3 runs 15 residues from the cysteine to the phenylalanine. The CDR3 DNA has 45 bases and is translated from base 1. A distance of 9 bases separates the germline ends of V and J, which lose 0 bases and 2 bases respectively. Concerning this clone itself: The clone's antigen remains unknown. Base qualities are not at hand, and no much larger clone is one base apart.

The CDR3 regions of human TCRbeta chains were subjected to immunosequencing. In the authors' own workflow: Repertoire TCRs were checked for matches against a reference library of SARS-CoV-2-specific TCRs that had been generated using the MIRA antigen-specificity platform. Breadth was defined as the fraction of unique TCRs that were SARS-CoV-2-associated, and depth was defined as the fraction of total T cells that were SARS-CoV-2-associated. Each spike-specific TCR was assigned to its reactive spike region and to a CD4 or CD8 class using the MIRA data. Log10-transformed breadth and depth values were compared by one-way ANOVA with Sidak's multiple comparisons tests. TCRdb took this table from immuneACCESS and kept in-frame rearrangements with V and J called. Such tables lack part of the clones; where checked against another copy, unresolved V genes explain under half of the gap, and the rest is unexplained. That table furnishes V, J and clone size, whereas the DNA furnished D and trimming. The sample has some 160,000 clones on record, approximately 89% of them singletons. The ten largest clonotypes hold approximately 4.8% of the sample.

The sequence was collected from an adult in good health. Recombination linked TRBV5-1 to TRBJ1-3; TRBD1 is a weak D gene call, 5 bases matching. The material was peripheral blood, obtained on day 0 of AZD1222 vaccination. In nucleotide form, the sequence is TGCGCCAGCAGCTTGGCAGGGACGCCTGGAAACACCATATATTTT. It translates as CASSLAGTPGNTIYF.